The subject of this entry is one TCR beta chain. Its antigen is unidentified. Time point meaning: cycle 4 day 1 (C4D1), after more than 5 weeks of nivolumab. There was relapse after autologous stem cell transplantation in every patient, and there was variation in brentuximab vedotin exposure. These data come from a study of PD-1 blockade in classical Hodgkin lymphoma. General study points: The repertoire differences lack a defined cause, possibly disease activity or prior therapy. Patients with a complete response exhibited baseline diversity comparable to newly diagnosed patients.

Profiling relied on immunoSEQ multiplex PCR, and the TCRdb table lists in-frame clones only, not all of them. The sample shows roughly 96,000 clones, under 95% of them seen only once. Germline V CDR1 and CDR2: GTSNPN, SVGIG (reference sequence). This CDR3 comprises 15 residues. V dropped 1 base and J dropped 4 bases, with 16 bases sitting between them. The starting material was peripheral blood mononuclear cells (PBMCs), obtained before the fourth cycle of nivolumab. The rearrangement joins TRBV30 to TRBJ1-1; D might be TRBD1 (5 bases). The origin of this receptor is a human donor with classical Hodgkin lymphoma. This chain's CDR3 is CAWSGMGDRGTEAFF. In DNA form, the CDR3 reads TGTGCCTGGAGTGGGATGGGGGATAGGGGCACTGAAGCTTTCTTT.